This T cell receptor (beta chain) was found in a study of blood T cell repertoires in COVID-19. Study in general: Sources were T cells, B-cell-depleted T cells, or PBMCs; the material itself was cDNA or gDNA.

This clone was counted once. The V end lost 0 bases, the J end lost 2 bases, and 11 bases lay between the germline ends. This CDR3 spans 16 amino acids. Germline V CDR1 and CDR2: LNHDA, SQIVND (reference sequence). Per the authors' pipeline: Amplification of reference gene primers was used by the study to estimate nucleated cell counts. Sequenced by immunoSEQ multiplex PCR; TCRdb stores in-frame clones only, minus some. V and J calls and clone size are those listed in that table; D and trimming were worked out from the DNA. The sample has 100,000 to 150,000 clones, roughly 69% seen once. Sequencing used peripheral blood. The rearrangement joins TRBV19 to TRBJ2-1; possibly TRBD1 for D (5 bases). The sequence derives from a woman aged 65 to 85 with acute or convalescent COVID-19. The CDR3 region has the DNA TGTGCCAGTAGTATAGATTCAGGGAATCCCTACAATGAGCAGTTCTTC. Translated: CASSIDSGNPYNEQFF.